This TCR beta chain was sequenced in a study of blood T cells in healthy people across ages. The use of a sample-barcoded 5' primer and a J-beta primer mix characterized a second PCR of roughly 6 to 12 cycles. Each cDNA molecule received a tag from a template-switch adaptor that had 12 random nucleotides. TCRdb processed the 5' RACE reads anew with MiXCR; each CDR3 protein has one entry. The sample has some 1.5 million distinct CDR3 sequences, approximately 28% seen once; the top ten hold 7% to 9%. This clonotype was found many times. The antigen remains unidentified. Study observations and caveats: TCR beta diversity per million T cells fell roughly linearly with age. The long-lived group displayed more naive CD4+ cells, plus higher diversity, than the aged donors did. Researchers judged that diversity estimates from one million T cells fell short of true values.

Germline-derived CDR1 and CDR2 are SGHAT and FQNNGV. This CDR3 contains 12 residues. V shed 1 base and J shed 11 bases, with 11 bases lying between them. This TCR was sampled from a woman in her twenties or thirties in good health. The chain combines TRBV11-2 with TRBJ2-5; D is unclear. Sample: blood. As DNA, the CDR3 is TGTGCCAGCAGCTTAGTGACCCAAGAGCAGTACTTC. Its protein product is CASSLVTQEQYF.